Listed here are 6 T cell receptor beta chains from one sample, sequenced in a study of T cell changes during pregnancy in multiple sclerosis. Produced via immunoSEQ multiplex PCR; TCRdb's table is partial and in-frame only. The repertoire has approximately 61,000 clones, approximately 91% of them found once; the top ten carry approximately 1.6%. The source material was peripheral blood, sampled in the first trimester of pregnancy. All receptors come from a female donor with multiple sclerosis, enrolled in a pregnancy study.

This chain joins TRBV18 and TRBJ2-7; TRBD2 aligns across 10 bases. Looked up from germline, CDR1 is KGHSH and CDR2 is LQKENI. The CDR3 sequence is 15 residues long. V lost 4 bases, J lost 2 bases, and 5 bases stayed unmatched. CDR3 nucleotides: TGTGCCAGCTCACTCGGGACTAGCGACACCTACGAGCAGTACTTC. It is translated as CASSLGTSDTYEQYF.

This chain uses TRBV4-2 with TRBJ1-2, with 10 nucleotides matching TRBD1. Germline V gene lookup returns CDR1 LGHNA and CDR2 YNFKEQ. CDR3 length equals 15 residues. V shed 3 bases and J 5 bases; nucleotides not matched to a gene: 6. CDR3 nucleotide sequence: TGTGCCAGCAGCCAGCCGGACAGGGGGGGGTATGGCTACACCTTC. Translation: CASSQPDRGGYGYTF.

The rearrangement uses TRBV5-1 and TRBJ2-3; 14 positions agree with TRBD2. Trimming took 4 bases from V and 0 from J; bases not matched to a gene: 4. CDR1 is SGHRS, CDR2 YFSETQ, per germline. This CDR3 has 17 residues. The DNA of the CDR3 is TGCGCCAGCAGCGGGGGACTAGCGGGGGCGAGCACAGATACGCAGTATTTT. Amino acids: CASSGGLAGASTDTQYF.

The V call is TRBV5-1, the J call TRBJ2-1, with TRBD1 matching over 11 bases. After removal of 0 bases from V and 10 bases from J, the junction contained 3 bases not matched to a gene. This CDR3 contains 14 residues. Per germline, CDR1 SGHRS and CDR2 YFSETQ. The CDR3 spells CASSLDRTGGEQFF. Here the CDR3 DNA reads TGCGCCAGCAGCTTGGATCGGACAGGGGGCGAGCAGTTCTTC.

The gene calls are TRBV19 and TRBJ1-1; D is perhaps TRBD1 (6 bases). Germline V gene data show CDR1 as LNHDA and CDR2 as SQIVND (reference sequence). Trimming stripped 1 base from V and 4 bases from J, with 10 bases between. This CDR3 is 14 amino acids long. The CDR3 nucleotides are TGTGCCAGTAGTATAGTACAGGGCGGCACTGAAGCTTTCTTT. Protein: CASSIVQGGTEAFF.

The chain has TRBV28 and TRBJ2-4; 7 bases map to TRBD2. Germline CDR1 MDHEN, CDR2 SYDVKM. The CDR3 totals 16 residues. J lost 1 base, V lost 1 base, and 4 bases had no gene match. CDR3 amino acids: CASSLSGEGAKNIQYF. In DNA form, the CDR3 reads TGTGCCAGCAGTTTATCCGGGGAGGGGGCCAAAAACATTCAGTACTTC.